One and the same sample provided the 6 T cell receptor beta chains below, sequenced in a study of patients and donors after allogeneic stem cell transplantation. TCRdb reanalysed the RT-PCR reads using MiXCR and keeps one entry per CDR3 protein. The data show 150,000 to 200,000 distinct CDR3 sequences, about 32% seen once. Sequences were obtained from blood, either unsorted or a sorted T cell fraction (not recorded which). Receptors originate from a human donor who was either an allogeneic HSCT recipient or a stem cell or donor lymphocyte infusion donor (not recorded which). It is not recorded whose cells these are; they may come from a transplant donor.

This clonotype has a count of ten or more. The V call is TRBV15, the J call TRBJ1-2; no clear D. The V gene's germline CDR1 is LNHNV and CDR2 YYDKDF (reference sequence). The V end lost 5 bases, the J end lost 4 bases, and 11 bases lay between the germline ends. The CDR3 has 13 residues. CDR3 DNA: TGTGCCACCAGCGGCGGGGTGGGCTATGGCTACACCTTC. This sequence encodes CATSGGVGYGYTF.

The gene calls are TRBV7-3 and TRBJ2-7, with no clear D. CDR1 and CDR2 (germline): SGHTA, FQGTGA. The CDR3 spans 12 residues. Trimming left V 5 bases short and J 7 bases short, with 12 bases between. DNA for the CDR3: TGTGCCAGCAGCCGTATCCCCAGGGAGCAGTACTTC. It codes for CASSRIPREQYF.

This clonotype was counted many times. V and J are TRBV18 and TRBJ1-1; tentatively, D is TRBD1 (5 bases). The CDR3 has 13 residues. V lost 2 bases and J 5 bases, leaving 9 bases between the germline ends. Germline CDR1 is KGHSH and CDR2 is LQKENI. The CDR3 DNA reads TGTGCCAGCTCACCAGGGGGTTCGACTGAAGCTTTCTTT. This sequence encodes CASSPGGSTEAFF.

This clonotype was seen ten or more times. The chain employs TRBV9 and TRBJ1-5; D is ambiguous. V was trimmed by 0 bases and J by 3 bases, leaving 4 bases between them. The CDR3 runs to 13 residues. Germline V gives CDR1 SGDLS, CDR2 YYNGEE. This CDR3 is CASSVDINQPQHF. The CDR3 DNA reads TGTGCCAGCAGCGTAGATATCAATCAGCCCCAGCATTTT.

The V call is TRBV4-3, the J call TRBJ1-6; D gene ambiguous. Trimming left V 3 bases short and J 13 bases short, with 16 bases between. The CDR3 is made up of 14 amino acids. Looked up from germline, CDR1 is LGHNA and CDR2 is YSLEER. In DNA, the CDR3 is TGCGCCAGCAGCCACCGGGCAACGGCCCCCCCCCTCCACTTT. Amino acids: CASSHRATAPPLHF.

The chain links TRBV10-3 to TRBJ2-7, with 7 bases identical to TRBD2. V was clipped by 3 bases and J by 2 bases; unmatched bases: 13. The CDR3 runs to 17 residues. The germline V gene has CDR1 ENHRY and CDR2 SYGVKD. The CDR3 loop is CAISEGESSGKTYEQYF. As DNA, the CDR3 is TGTGCCATCAGTGAAGGGGAGTCTAGCGGCAAAACCTACGAGCAGTACTTC.